This T cell receptor (beta chain) was profiled in a study of neurological immune-mediated disorders. With 10-nucleotide random UMIs included, cDNA was synthesized by 5'RACE. MiXCR, run by TCRdb on the 5' RACE reads, gives a single entry per CDR3 protein. Of about 84,000 distinct CDR3 sequences listed, around 4% are singletons. Overall study findings and caveats: When the repertoires were sorted by phylogenetic grouping, those of 18 of 34 multiple sclerosis patients ended up in one related-CDR3 cluster, a possible signature. HTLV-1-associated myelopathy had the most TCR clonal expansion, whereas multiple sclerosis had the least (lower than in healthy controls). Association of the multiple sclerosis repertoire cluster with clinical or MRI features was not observed for any feature.

Time point indicated: longitudinal time-point 3. This clonotype has at least ten counts. Its cognate antigen is unknown. The clonotype comes from an older woman with multiple sclerosis. The sample consisted of PBMCs.

The CDR3: CSVTSGGARTGELFF. In DNA form, the CDR3 reads TGCAGCGTTACTAGCGGGGGGGCTCGGACCGGGGAGCTGTTTTTT. This chain uses TRBV29-1 with TRBJ2-2; 13 positions agree with TRBD2. There are 15 residues in the CDR3. CDR1 and CDR2 from the germline V gene are SQVTM and ANQGSEA. V lost 5 bases and J lost 5; bases outside the gene matches: 5.